These 30 T cell receptor beta chains were sequenced from one sample in a study of PD-1 blockade in mismatch repair-deficient tumors. Libraries were prepared by immunoSEQ multiplex PCR; TCRdb keeps only in-frame clonotypes and omits some of them. The data contain about 79,000 clones, roughly 80% of them singletons. Sequences were derived from peripheral blood, sampled 44 weeks after starting pembrolizumab. The source is an adult with mismatch repair-deficient cancer.

The V gene is TRBV5-1, the J gene TRBJ2-1, with a weak D call TRBD1 (6 bases). V shed 0 bases and J shed 3 bases, with 10 bases lying between them. The CDR3 loop spans 15 amino acids. Germline CDR1 SGHRS, CDR2 YFSETQ. The CDR3 spells CASSLEGDNYNEQFF. The CDR3 region has the DNA TGCGCCAGCAGCTTGGAAGGGGACAACTACAATGAGCAGTTCTTC.

This clone was found once. The V call is TRBV5-5, the J call TRBJ2-7; 9 nucleotides match TRBD2. Germline V gene lookup returns CDR1 SGHKS and CDR2 YYEKEE (reference sequence). V lost 5 bases, J lost 4 bases, and 16 bases stayed unmatched. This CDR3 has 17 amino acids. The CDR3 sequence: CASSLNMISGSWYEQYF. CDR3 sequence (DNA): TGTGCCAGCAGTCTAAATATGATTAGCGGGAGCTGGTACGAGCAGTACTTC. The whole variable domain, filled in from reference TRBV5-5 and TRBJ2-7, reads DAGVTQSPTHLIKTRGQQVTLRCSPISGHKSVSWYQQVLGQGPQFIFQYYEKEERGRGNFPDRFSARQFPNYSSELNVNALLLGDSALYLCASSLNMISGSWYEQYFGPGTRLTVT.

The chain couples TRBV7-2 to TRBJ2-7, with 12 bases identical to TRBD2. Germline CDR1 SGHTA, CDR2 FQGNSA. The CDR3 is 15 residues long. V shed 5 bases, J shed 1 base, and the junction held 3 bases outside the gene matches. CDR3: CASSKGLAGSYEQYF. DNA of the CDR3: TGTGCCAGCAGCAAAGGACTAGCGGGATCCTACGAGCAGTACTTC.

This chain uses TRBV10-3 with TRBJ2-2, with D possibly TRBD2 on 5 matching bases. Trimming took 4 bases from V and 6 from J, leaving 12 bases between them. This CDR3 has 14 amino acids. Germline CDR1 is ENHRY and CDR2 is SYGVKD. CDR3 region: CAISAERQAGELFF. The CDR3 coding sequence is TGTGCCATCAGTGCTGAGCGGCAGGCCGGGGAGCTGTTTTTT.

V and J are TRBV6-5 and TRBJ1-2, with D possibly being TRBD1 (6 bases). The CDR3 is 13 residues long. V shed 7 bases and J shed 1 base, with 10 bases lying between them. Germline CDR1 and CDR2: MNHEY and SVGAGI. This chain's CDR3 is CASTPGVNYGYTF. CDR3 sequence (DNA): TGTGCCAGCACCCCAGGGGTTAACTATGGCTACACCTTC.

The CDR3 loop reads CASSYGGGLGNQPQHF. The CDR3 bases are TGTGCCAGCAGTTACGGGGGAGGATTGGGCAATCAGCCCCAGCATTTT. The chain links TRBV6-5 to TRBJ1-5, with D possibly matching TRBD1 (5 bases). This CDR3 contains 16 residues. V lost 2 bases and J lost 2, with 13 bases in between. Germline CDR1 is MNHEY and CDR2 is SVGAGI.

This sequence joins TRBV19 and TRBJ2-5, with a possible D match to TRBD2 (5 bases). The CDR3 contains 13 residues. CDR1 and CDR2 from the germline V gene are LNHDA and SQIVND (reference sequence). Trimming left V 7 bases short and J 6 bases short, with 15 bases between. CDR3 in DNA: TGTGCCAGTAACGATGGACTTTTGAAGACCCAGTACTTC. This sequence encodes CASNDGLLKTQYF.

The J gene is TRBJ1-1, the V gene TRBV4-3, with D possibly being TRBD1 (6 bases). The CDR3 runs to 14 residues. Trimming pared 4 bases from V and 1 base from J, leaving 10 bases between. Germline CDR1 and CDR2: LGHNA and YSLEER. The CDR3 region has the DNA TGCGCCAGCAGCCCCGAACAGGGGAACACTGAAGCTTTCTTT. Its protein product is CASSPEQGNTEAFF.

The chain uses TRBV5-5 and TRBJ2-7; D is unresolved. CDR1 and CDR2 (germline): SGHKS, YYEKEE (reference sequence). Trimming pared 0 bases from V and 3 bases from J, leaving 13 bases between. The CDR3 covers 15 residues. In nucleotides, the CDR3 is TGTGCCAGCAGCTTGGACGGACGGAGTTTCTACGAGCAGTACTTC. Translation gives CASSLDGRSFYEQYF. The complete variable domain, with remaining parts taken from reference TRBV5-5 and TRBJ2-7, reads DAGVTQSPTHLIKTRGQQVTLRCSPISGHKSVSWYQQVLGQGPQFIFQYYEKEERGRGNFPDRFSARQFPNYSSELNVNALLLGDSALYLCASSLDGRSFYEQYFGPGTRLTVT.

The sample holds a few counts of this clone. As DNA, the CDR3 is TGTGCCAGCAGCGAGGTCGGGGGTACTGAAGCTTTCTTT. Protein: CASSEVGGTEAFF. The chain recombines TRBV7-2 with TRBJ1-1, with D perhaps TRBD1 (5 bases). Trimming left V 5 bases short and J 5 bases short, with 12 bases between. Per the germline V gene, CDR1 is SGHTA and CDR2 is FQGNSA. The CDR3 consists of 13 residues. Full variable domain (rest looked up from reference TRBV7-2 and TRBJ1-1): GAGVSQSPSNKVTEKGKDVELRCDPISGHTALYWYRQSLGQGLEFLIYFQGNSAPDKSGLPSDRFSAERTGGSVSTLTIQRTQQEDSAVYLCASSEVGGTEAFFGQGTRLTVV.

V and J are TRBV19 and TRBJ1-3, with D possibly TRBD1 on 6 matching bases. CDR1 is LNHDA, CDR2 SQIVND, per germline (reference sequence). Trimming pared 9 bases from V and 5 bases from J, leaving 17 bases between. This CDR3 is 14 amino acids long. The CDR3 reads CASGQLPSRNTIYF. CDR3 bases: TGTGCCAGCGGACAGCTACCGTCGAGAAACACCATATATTTT.

The CDR3 is CASSLLGVVVAKSVGEQFF. The CDR3 DNA reads as TGTGCCAGCAGCCTTCTTGGAGTGGTGGTAGCGAAATCGGTGGGTGAGCAGTTCTTC. J is TRBJ2-1 and V is TRBV5-4, with a possible D match to TRBD2 (5 bases). The CDR3 totals 19 residues. Germline CDR1 is SGHNT and CDR2 is YYREEE (reference sequence). Trimming took off 4 bases at V and 9 bases at J, with 32 bases between the two ends.

This clone was counted only a few times. The J gene is TRBJ1-5, the V gene TRBV28; weak D call: TRBD1 (6 bases). V lost 3 bases to trimming and J lost 5 bases, with 17 bases between them. CDR1 and CDR2 (germline): MDHEN, SYDVKM. The CDR3 length is 16 residues. The CDR3 sequence: CASSFSSVGGHQPQHF. CDR3 DNA: TGTGCCAGCAGTTTCTCGTCCGTTGGGGGGCATCAGCCCCAGCATTTT.

The chain employs TRBV29-1 and TRBJ2-2; D remains unclear. The CDR3 runs 13 residues. CDR1 SQVTM and CDR2 ANQGSEA come from the germline V gene. V shed 4 bases and J shed 2 bases, with 8 bases lying between them. The CDR3 loop is CSVGQANTGELFF. CDR3 DNA: TGCAGCGTTGGTCAGGCAAACACCGGGGAGCTGTTTTTT.

The chain recombines TRBV7-3 with TRBJ1-1; D remains unclear. The CDR3 runs 13 residues. The V end was cut by 5 bases, the J end by 3 bases, with 10 bases between. Germline V CDR1 and CDR2: SGHTA, FQGTGA. DNA of the CDR3: TGTGCCAGCAGCCTCCGACCGGACACTGAAGCTTTCTTT. This encodes CASSLRPDTEAFF. The variable domain in full, completed from reference TRBV7-3 and TRBJ1-1, reads GAGVSQTPSNKVTEKGKYVELRCDPISGHTALYWYRQSLGQGPEFLIYFQGTGAADDSGLPNDRFFAVRPEGSVSTLKIQRTERGDSAVYLCASSLRPDTEAFFGQGTRLTVV.

This chain uses TRBV4-1 with TRBJ1-4; D gene unclear. Germline V CDR1 and CDR2: MGHRA, YSYEKL. The length of the CDR3 is 14 residues. V lost 4 bases and J 5 bases, leaving 11 bases between the germline ends. In nucleotides, the CDR3 is TGCGCCAGCAGCCCCCGTTCGATGAATGAAAAACTGTTTTTT. It yields the protein CASSPRSMNEKLFF.

The J gene is TRBJ1-1, the V gene TRBV5-4; no definite D call. Trimming shortened V by 5 bases and J by 4 bases, and 15 bases separated the two germline ends. The CDR3 runs 14 residues. Germline V lookup: CDR1 SGHNT, CDR2 YYREEE (reference sequence). CDR3 sequence (DNA): TGTGCCAGCAGACCGGCTTACGGTGGCACTGAAGCTTTCTTT. Translated: CASRPAYGGTEAFF.

The J gene is TRBJ1-1, the V gene TRBV7-9; D uncertain. Deletions cut 6 bases from V and 1 base from J, with 9 bases between. Germline lookup yields CDR1 SEHNR and CDR2 FQNEAQ (reference sequence). This CDR3 comprises 13 residues. The CDR3 here is CASSRTENTEAFF. CDR3 sequence (DNA): TGTGCCAGCAGTCGTACCGAGAACACTGAAGCTTTCTTT. Full variable domain (remainder filled in from reference TRBV7-9 and TRBJ1-1): DTGVSQNPRHKITKRGQNVTFRCDPISEHNRLYWYRQTLGQGPEFLTYFQNEAQLEKSRLLSDRFSAERPKGSFSTLEIQRTEQGDSAMYLCASSRTENTEAFFGQGTRLTVV.

The V call is TRBV11-2, the J call TRBJ2-2; D gene unclear. Germline V lookup: CDR1 SGHAT, CDR2 FQNNGV. This CDR3 comprises 15 residues. With 1 base removed from V and 2 bases from J, the gap between germline ends came to 8 bases. In nucleotides, the CDR3 is TGTGCCAGCAGCTTAGGACTTACAAACACCGGGGAGCTGTTTTTT. It specifies CASSLGLTNTGELFF.

The chain has TRBV21-1 and TRBJ1-2; the table's D call TRBD1 went unverified against the DNA. TRBV21-1 corresponds to a pseudogene. The CDR3 totals 15 residues. The CDR3 DNA sequence: TGTGCCAGCAGCACCAGACAGCCGATTAACTATGGCTACACCTTC. Protein sequence: CASSTRQPINYGYTF.

This chain uses TRBV5-4 with TRBJ2-7, with 9 positions matching TRBD2. Germline trimming cut 2 bases from V and 5 bases from J; bases unmatched to any gene: 2. The length of the CDR3 is 13 residues. Germline loops: CDR1 SGHNT, CDR2 YYREEE (reference sequence). The CDR3, as DNA: TGTGCCAGCAGCTTACAGCGGGAGGACGAGCAGTACTTC. This encodes CASSLQREDEQYF.

The chain links TRBV5-1 to TRBJ1-1; the D is unclear. The V and J ends lost 4 bases and 5 bases respectively, with 15 bases between them. The CDR3 contains 14 residues. Germline V gene sequence: CDR1 SGHRS, CDR2 YFSETQ. CDR3: CASSPAGFRTEAFF. Written as DNA, the CDR3 is TGCGCCAGCAGCCCGGCAGGCTTTAGGACTGAAGCTTTCTTT.

The chain has TRBV5-1 and TRBJ1-1; D ambiguous. CDR1 is SGHRS, CDR2 YFSETQ, per germline. The CDR3 runs to 15 residues. V shed 0 bases and J shed 5 bases, with 14 bases lying between them. CDR3 DNA: TGCGCCAGCAGCTTGGTAGGCAGTGAGAGAACTGAAGCTTTCTTT. Protein: CASSLVGSERTEAFF. The variable domain in full, with the rest retrieved from reference TRBV5-1 and TRBJ1-1, is KAGVTQTPRYLIKTRGQQVTLSCSPISGHRSVSWYQQTPGQGLQFLFEYFSETQRNKGNFPGRFSGRQFSNSRSEMNVSTLELGDSALYLCASSLVGSERTEAFFGQGTRLTVV.

The V call is TRBV7-3, the J call TRBJ2-1, with a tentative D call TRBD1 (6 bases). Trimming cost V 4 bases and J 4 bases, with 11 bases left between them. This CDR3 has 14 residues. In germline, CDR1 is SGHTA, CDR2 FQGTGA. Here the CDR3 DNA reads TGTGCCAGCAGCTCTCAGGGGCTATACAATGAGCAGTTCTTC. Translation gives CASSSQGLYNEQFF.

The sample holds a few counts of this clone. V usage is TRBV19 and J usage is TRBJ1-2; D unresolved. The CDR3 is 14 amino acids. The germline V gene encodes CDR1 LNHDA and CDR2 SQIVND (reference sequence). The germline V and J ends were trimmed by 5 bases and 6 bases, with 16 bases remaining between them. The CDR3 region is CASSPRRGVNGYTF. DNA for the CDR3: TGTGCCAGTAGTCCGAGACGGGGTGTGAATGGCTACACCTTC.

In DNA, the CDR3 is TGTGCCAGCAGTTACAAGTGGACTAGCGGGGCCGGGGAGCTGTTTTTT. Residues: CASSYKWTSGAGELFF. The chain recombines TRBV6-6 with TRBJ2-2; the match to TRBD2 covers 12 bases. V dropped 2 bases and J dropped 6; count of bases not matched to a gene: 4. Germline CDR1 is MNHNY and CDR2 is SVGAGI (reference sequence). The CDR3 is 16 residues long.

The DNA for the CDR3 is TGTGCCAGCAGCCAAAAGGGACTAGCGGGAGGGTACAATGAGCAGTTCTTC. This translates into CASSQKGLAGGYNEQFF. The chain combines TRBV14 with TRBJ2-1; TRBD2 matches 16 bases. This CDR3 spans 17 amino acids. With V trimmed by 2 bases and J by 4 bases, 2 bases remained unmatched. Germline CDR1 SGHDN, CDR2 FVKESK.

The chain is built from TRBV6-6 and TRBJ2-7, with D hard to call. The CDR3 is 12 residues long. V was trimmed by 6 bases and J by 6 bases, leaving 12 bases between them. CDR1 and CDR2 from the germline V gene are MNHNY and SVGAGI (reference sequence). Here the CDR3 DNA reads TGTGCCAGCAGCCCCGGCGAATCCGAGCAGTACTTC. This gives the protein CASSPGESEQYF.

The chain combines TRBV6-1 with TRBJ2-7; D is ambiguous. The CDR3 covers 12 residues. Germline loops: CDR1 MNHNS, CDR2 SASEGT. Deletions cut 2 bases from V and 2 bases from J, with 4 bases between. The CDR3 is CASSESPYEQYF. CDR3 nucleotide sequence: TGTGCCAGCAGTGAATCCCCCTACGAGCAGTACTTC.

The chain recombines TRBV5-4 with TRBJ2-3; 9 bases fit TRBD2. Germline-derived CDR1 and CDR2 are SGHNT and YYREEE (reference sequence). V gave up 4 bases and J gave up 4 bases; unmatched junction bases: 10. The CDR3 spans 16 residues. CDR3 region: CASSAGTSKSSDTQYF. Written as DNA, the CDR3 is TGTGCCAGCAGCGCAGGGACTAGCAAGTCTTCAGATACGCAGTATTTT.